One T cell receptor beta chain is described in this entry. No antigen is known for it. A 37°C coculture lasting around 6 days was applied to the mixed lymphocyte reaction cells. TCRdb's copy holds only in-frame clones and misses some; the assay was immunoSEQ multiplex PCR. The repertoire holds almost 20,000 clones, with roughly two fifths as singletons. These data are taken from a study of siplizumab effects on memory and regulatory T cells. The receptor was isolated from a human donor in good health; the cells came from an allogeneic mixed lymphocyte reaction. Some clones in this sample may be carry-over from other donors' samples. Input material: CFSE-low (dividing) CD4+ T cells sorted from an allogeneic mixed lymphocyte reaction.

The CDR3 reads CAWDGGQRGYTF. CDR3 coding DNA: TGTGCCTGGGACGGGGGGCAACGTGGCTACACCTTC. The chain is built from TRBV6-1 and TRBJ1-2, with D perhaps TRBD1 (6 bases). V was clipped by 11 bases and J by 7 bases, with 17 bases between them. Germline CDR1 and CDR2: MNHNS and SASEGT. The CDR3 totals 12 residues.